This T cell receptor (beta chain) comes out of a study of blood T cells in healthy people across ages. Germline V gene data show CDR1 as MDHEN and CDR2 as SYDVKM. The CDR3 is 15 amino acids. V was pared by 3 bases and J by 2 bases, with 11 bases between. Combining a sample-barcoded 5' primer with a J-beta primer mix, a second PCR ran for roughly 6 to 12 cycles. Each CDR3 protein gets one entry after TCRdb re-called the 5' RACE reads with MiXCR. The sample holds approximately 490,000 distinct CDR3 sequences, about 25% seen once. The same sample was also studied in work on T cells of mothers and their children.

The chain combines TRBV28 with TRBJ2-4; D is tentatively TRBD1 or TRBD2 (6 bases each). Sequencing was carried out using blood. The receptor was derived from a boy aged 5-17 years in good health. In DNA form, the CDR3 reads TGTGCCAGCAGTTTCGGGGGCGCAACCAAAAACATTCAGTACTTC. Translated: CASSFGGATKNIQYF.